This T cell receptor (beta chain) was retrieved from a study of blood T cells in healthy people across ages (dated by TCRdb to the mid-2010s). Context from the whole study: Template switching captured roughly one uniquely barcoded TCR beta cDNA molecule per two T cells in model experiments. To track age-related changes in TCR beta repertoire diversity, the study relied on deep sequencing normalized with unique cDNA molecular identifiers. Four age groups were formed from the donors: young (average roughly 16 years), middle-aged (approximately 40), aged (around 68) and long-lived (approximately 80). To avoid experimental bias, donors of different ages were distributed randomly across sequencing lanes. The study analyzed two additional independent replicas of 1 million unique cDNA reads from the same blood draw for two donors, one aged 18 to 29 and one aged 80 or older.

A word on this clonotype: Its specific antigen is unknown. This may come from a read error, since a much larger clone is one base off.

The protocol used for the library was 5' RACE. Sequencing was carried out with an Illumina HiSeq 2500. The second PCR ran for roughly 7 to 12 cycles and used a J-beta primer mix along with a sample-barcoded 5' primer. Each TCR beta cDNA molecule received a unique molecular identifier from a template-switch 5' adaptor carrying 12 random nucleotides. Each sample yielded at least 2.5 million CDR3-containing paired-end reads. All of the RNA was converted into first-strand cDNA using the Mint cDNA synthesis kit, with a TRBC-specific oligonucleotide serving as the primer. After uracil-DNA glycosylase treatment, a first 18-cycle PCR used universal primers M1SS and BC2_uni_R on all cDNA. The authors' pipeline ran thus. For normalization, 1 million high-quality reads were randomly selected from each sample, with every read carrying a distinct molecular identifier. Reads with shared molecular identifiers were discarded instead of being binned into consensus sequences. MiTCR, with a Q25 quality threshold and the strictest error-elimination algorithm, was used for CDR3 identification, clonotype clustering and error correction. A nonparametric unseen species model using Euler transformation provided a lower-bound estimate of total TCR beta diversity. TCRdb trimmed the raw reads at Q25, called clones with MiXCR and kept productive beta chains. Each record represents a unique CDR3 protein, reported with the most common genes and DNA among its rows. These V and J calls originate from TCRdb's pipeline instead of the authors' own analysis. The sample has about 640,000 distinct CDR3 sequences on record, approximately 30% of them singletons. The ten largest clonotypes hold around 14% of the sample.

Systemically healthy Caucasian individuals from Russia, roughly 40 in total and aged roughly 6 to 100 years, were included as donors. Each donor gave about 10 milliliters of peripheral blood, drawn into EDTA-treated Vacutainer tubes. Ficoll-Paque density-gradient centrifugation was used to isolate PBMCs, with at least 6.5 million per sample. Total RNA was extracted from PBMCs with Trizol reagent, with at least 5.5 micrograms obtained per sample. The percentages of naive CD45RAhigh/CD27high T cells were determined by flow cytometry on a PBMC aliquot from every donor. According to the germline V gene, CDR1 reads SGDLS and CDR2 reads YYNGEE. The CDR3, cysteine through phenylalanine, is 15 amino acids long. Only CDR3 DNA is held: 45 bases, read in frame from base 1. At the junction V is shortened by 9 bases and J by 2 bases; bases outside the gene matches: 11. The study at large found these results: The long-lived group showed more naive CD4+ T cells, fewer expanded clones and increased TCR diversity than the aged group, suggesting age selection. Observed TCR beta diversity per million T cells fell roughly linearly with age, and a significant reduction was already apparent by age about 43. Since profiling was done on bulk unsorted PBMCs, naive and antigen-experienced compartments could not be conclusively compared. Estimates of total diversity based on one million sequenced T cells were considered lower bounds and underestimates. Because the CMV infection status of the donors was unknown, age-related changes in expanded clonotypes may potentially have been confounded. Observed TCR beta diversity correlated strongly with the percentage of naive T cells measured by flow cytometry.

This receptor was obtained from a woman of 80 years or more in good health. Sequencing was performed on blood. The chain joins TRBV9 to TRBJ2-1; a stretch of 7 junction bases matches TRBD2. The CDR3 sequence is CANTPSGAPYNEQFF. The nucleotide sequence reads TGTGCCAACACCCCCAGCGGGGCCCCCTACAATGAGCAGTTCTTC. Joined to the reference TRBV9 and TRBJ2-1 proteins, this CDR3 gives the full variable domain: DSGVTQTPKHLITATGQRVTLRCSPRSGDLSVYWYQQSLDQGLQFLIQYYNGEERAKGNILERFSAQQFPDLHSELNLSSLELGDSALYFCANTPSGAPYNEQFFGPGTRLTVL.